Presented here are 20 T cell receptor beta chains from one specimen sequenced in a study of T-cell reconstitution after alpha-beta-depleted transplantation in children. Molecular barcoding with unique molecular identifiers was used for the TCRbeta library. TCRdb reprocessed the PCR reads with MiXCR, giving one entry per CDR3 protein. The table includes nearly 400,000 distinct CDR3 sequences, roughly 20% detected once. Sequencing was performed on PBMCs from the stem cell graft donor, taken from the stem cell graft. All receptors come from a human donor who donated a stem cell graft to a child with acute myeloid leukemia.

The table lists this clonotype with many counts. V gene TRBV20-1 combines with J gene TRBJ1-5, with D perhaps TRBD1 (5 bases). CDR1 DFQATT and CDR2 SNEGSKA come from the germline V gene (reference sequence). V was clipped by 6 bases and J by 0 bases, with 12 bases between them. The CDR3 is made up of 14 amino acids. In DNA form, the CDR3 reads TGCAGTGCCCAGAGGGGACCTAGCAATCAGCCCCAGCATTTT. Its translation is CSAQRGPSNQPQHF.

This clonotype has just a few counts. V and J are TRBV5-1 and TRBJ2-5; 9 bases are shared with TRBD2. V trimming: 3 bases; J trimming: 4 bases; junction bases outside the gene matches: 7. CDR3 length equals 15 residues. Germline V CDR1 and CDR2: SGHRS, YFSETQ. CDR3 in DNA: TGCGCCAGCAGCTCATCTAGCGGGACTATAGAGACCCAGTACTTC. As protein: CASSSSSGTIETQYF.

This clonotype was picked up a small number of times. This chain joins TRBV29-1 and TRBJ2-7; D gene ambiguous. CDR1 and CDR2 from the germline V gene are SQVTM and ANQGSEA. V was cut by 4 bases and J by 4 bases, with 8 bases left in between. The CDR3 is made up of 11 amino acids. The CDR3 sequence is CSVGGLYEQYF. The CDR3 nucleotides are TGCAGCGTTGGAGGCCTATACGAGCAGTACTTC.

In this sample, this clonotype turned up many times. The chain has TRBV20-1 and TRBJ2-7, with D possibly being TRBD2 (6 bases). V lost 5 bases to trimming and J lost 4 bases, with 12 bases between them. Germline V CDR1 and CDR2: DFQATT, SNEGSKA (reference sequence). The CDR3 length is 12 residues. The CDR3 sequence: CSAGRGLYEQYF. The CDR3 DNA reads TGCAGTGCTGGCCGGGGGTTATACGAGCAGTACTTC.

There are a few counts of this clonotype. The rearrangement links TRBV4-3 to TRBJ1-1; D is perhaps TRBD1 (6 bases). V lost 4 bases to trimming and J lost 3 bases, with 12 bases between them. Germline V CDR1 and CDR2: LGHNA, YSLEER. The CDR3 runs to 14 residues. CDR3 region: CASSPRGGHTEAFF. The CDR3 DNA is TGCGCCAGCAGCCCACGGGGGGGGCACACTGAAGCTTTCTTT.

This clonotype was recorded at least ten times. The J gene is TRBJ2-1, the V gene TRBV20-1; D remains ambiguous. The V end lost 4 bases, the J end lost 3 bases, and 13 bases lay between the germline ends. CDR3 size: 14 residues. Germline CDR1 reads DFQATT; CDR2 reads SNEGSKA (reference sequence). The CDR3 loop is CSAMPSTIYNEQFF. CDR3 DNA sequence: TGCAGTGCTATGCCTTCGACAATCTACAATGAGCAGTTCTTC.

The V call is TRBV6-2 or TRBV6-3, the J call TRBJ2-3, with D unresolved. Germline V gene sequence: CDR1 MNHEY, CDR2 SVGEGT. The germline V and J ends were trimmed by 4 bases and 2 bases, with 10 bases remaining between them. The CDR3 extends over 14 amino acids. The CDR3 spells CASSFDSNTDTQYF. Here the CDR3 DNA reads TGTGCCAGCAGTTTTGATTCGAACACAGATACGCAGTATTTT.

Written as DNA, the CDR3 is TGTGCAAGTCGCAATCGGCAGGACAGGGTTTGTGTGGCACGACCCCTCCACTTT. Protein product: CASRNRQDRVCVARPLHF. This chain links TRBV12-2 with TRBJ1-6; the table's D call TRBD1 went unverified against the DNA. TRBV12-2 is marked as a pseudogene. This CDR3 has 18 amino acids.

The chain has TRBV29-1 and TRBJ2-1; TRBD2 aligns across 10 bases. Looked up from germline, CDR1 is SQVTM and CDR2 is ANQGSEA. This CDR3 spans 18 amino acids. Trimming at V came to 6 bases and at J to 0 bases, leaving 14 bases not matched to a gene. The CDR3 reads CSVPKTLLAGVSYNEQFF. CDR3 in DNA: TGCAGCGTCCCCAAAACCCTTCTAGCGGGAGTCTCCTACAATGAGCAGTTCTTC.

The CDR3 nucleotides are TGCAGTGCTAGGGGGACTAGCGGGATTGAGCAGTTCTTC. Translated, it gives CSARGTSGIEQFF. This chain links TRBV20-1 with TRBJ2-1; TRBD2 matches at 13 bases. V trimming: 3 bases; J trimming: 9 bases; junction bases outside the gene matches: 2. Germline V gene sequence: CDR1 DFQATT, CDR2 SNEGSKA (reference sequence). The CDR3 runs 13 residues.

This clonotype has ten or more counts. The rearrangement joins TRBV5-1 to TRBJ2-6; TRBD1 agrees at 12 bases. Germline values: CDR1 SGHRS, CDR2 YFSETQ. The CDR3 is 19 amino acids. V lost 4 bases, J lost 1 base, and 9 bases stayed unmatched. The CDR3: CASSTGTGGSISGANVLTF. The CDR3 bases are TGCGCCAGCAGCACCGGGACAGGGGGCTCCATTTCTGGGGCCAACGTCCTGACTTTC. The complete variable domain, with remaining parts taken from reference TRBV5-1 and TRBJ2-6, reads KAGVTQTPRYLIKTRGQQVTLSCSPISGHRSVSWYQQTPGQGLQFLFEYFSETQRNKGNFPGRFSGRQFSNSRSEMNVSTLELGDSALYLCASSTGTGGSISGANVLTFGAGSRLTVL.

This chain uses TRBV11-2 with TRBJ2-7; 10 bases are shared with TRBD2. This CDR3 is 17 amino acids long. The germline CDR1 and CDR2 sequences are SGHAT and FQNNGV. J was trimmed by 7 bases and V by 1 base; bases with no gene match: 13. The CDR3 protein is CASSLVSEREGLGEQYF. The CDR3 DNA is TGTGCCAGCAGCTTAGTGTCCGAGCGGGAGGGCCTAGGAGAGCAGTACTTC.

The sample holds a few counts of this clonotype. The chain combines TRBV5-1 with TRBJ2-3; D tentatively reads TRBD1 or TRBD2 (5 bases each). The CDR3 is made up of 14 amino acids. Trimming took off 5 bases at V and 1 base at J, with 11 bases between the two ends. CDR1 SGHRS and CDR2 YFSETQ come from the germline V gene. CDR3 region: CASRYGDRTDTQYF. Written as DNA, the CDR3 is TGCGCCAGCAGGTACGGGGACCGCACAGATACGCAGTATTTT. The variable domain in full, completed from reference TRBV5-1 and TRBJ2-3, reads KAGVTQTPRYLIKTRGQQVTLSCSPISGHRSVSWYQQTPGQGLQFLFEYFSETQRNKGNFPGRFSGRQFSNSRSEMNVSTLELGDSALYLCASRYGDRTDTQYFGPGTRLTVL.

This chain connects TRBV4-3 to TRBJ2-7, with D unclear. CDR1 and CDR2 (germline): LGHNA, YSLEER. The V end was cut by 1 base, the J end by 2 bases, with 9 bases between. This CDR3 region has 14 residues. The CDR3 spells CASSQGYGPYEQYF. As DNA, the CDR3 is TGCGCCAGCAGCCAAGGGTACGGGCCCTACGAGCAGTACTTC.

This clonotype showed up many times. The J gene is TRBJ2-5, the V gene TRBV20-1, with a weak D call TRBD2 (5 bases). Germline assignment: CDR1 DFQATT and CDR2 SNEGSKA (reference sequence). V was clipped by 0 bases and J by 5 bases, with 13 bases between them. This CDR3 comprises 14 residues. DNA of the CDR3: TGCAGTGCTAGAGATTGGGAGCCCCAGGAGACCCAGTACTTC. Its protein product is CSARDWEPQETQYF.

This clonotype was observed a handful of times. The chain uses TRBV7-3 and TRBJ2-1, with D perhaps matching TRBD1 (6 bases). The CDR3 runs to 15 residues. Trimming left V 3 bases short and J 7 bases short, with 16 bases between. Germline lookup yields CDR1 SGHTA and CDR2 FQGTGA. The CDR3 spells CASSFEGVGENEQFF. The CDR3 DNA is TGTGCCAGCAGCTTTGAGGGGGTAGGAGAAAATGAGCAGTTCTTC.

This chain links TRBV4-1 with TRBJ2-7; 9 bases fit TRBD1. The CDR3 length is 15 residues. The V and J ends lost 0 bases and 3 bases, in that order; junction bases with no gene match: 3. Germline CDR1 is MGHRA and CDR2 is YSYEKL. CDR3 in amino acids: CASSQDGQGNYEQYF. The CDR3 DNA is TGCGCCAGCAGCCAAGACGGACAGGGGAACTACGAGCAGTACTTC.

This clonotype was seen only a few times. The V call is TRBV24-1, the J call TRBJ1-3; D is unclear. This CDR3 is built from 14 residues. The V end was cut by 6 bases, the J end by 3 bases, with 11 bases between. Per the germline V gene, CDR1 is KGHDR and CDR2 is SFDVKD. CDR3 sequence (DNA): TGTGCCACCAGTAAGCCCGGGGATGGAAACACCATATATTTT. It translates to CATSKPGDGNTIYF.

The chain joins TRBV12-3 or TRBV12-4 to TRBJ2-1, with a tentative D call TRBD2 (5 bases). Trimming cost V 3 bases and J 0 bases, with 9 bases left between them. The CDR3 sequence is 15 residues long. The CDR3 reads CASSLEVSSYNEQFF. The CDR3 DNA follows: TGTGCCAGCAGTTTGGAGGTCAGCTCCTACAATGAGCAGTTCTTC.

The genes are TRBV12-5 and TRBJ2-1, with 13 bases that match TRBD2. The CDR3 contains 18 residues. V was pared by 5 bases and J by 6 bases, with 13 bases of the junction left unmatched. Germline CDR1 LGHNT, CDR2 FRNRAP. The CDR3 region has the DNA TGTGCTAGTGGTCCTCGCCGGACTAGCGGGAGATTCGGCAATGAGCAGTTCTTC. Its protein product is CASGPRRTSGRFGNEQFF.